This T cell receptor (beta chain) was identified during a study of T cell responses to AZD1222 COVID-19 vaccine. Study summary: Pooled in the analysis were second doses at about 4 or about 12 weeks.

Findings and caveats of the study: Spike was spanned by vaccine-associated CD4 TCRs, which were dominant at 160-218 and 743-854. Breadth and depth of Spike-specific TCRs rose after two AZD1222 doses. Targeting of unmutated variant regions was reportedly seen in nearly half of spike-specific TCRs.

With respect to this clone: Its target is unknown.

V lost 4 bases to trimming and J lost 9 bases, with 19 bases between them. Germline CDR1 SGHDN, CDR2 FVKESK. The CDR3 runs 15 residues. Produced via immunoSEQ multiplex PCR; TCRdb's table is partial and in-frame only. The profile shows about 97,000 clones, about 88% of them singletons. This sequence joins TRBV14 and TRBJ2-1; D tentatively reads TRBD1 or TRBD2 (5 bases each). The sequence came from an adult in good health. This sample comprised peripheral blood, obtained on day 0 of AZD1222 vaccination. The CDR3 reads CASSRTVGVYGEQFF. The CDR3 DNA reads TGTGCCAGCAGCCGGACGGTGGGGGTATATGGTGAGCAGTTCTTC.